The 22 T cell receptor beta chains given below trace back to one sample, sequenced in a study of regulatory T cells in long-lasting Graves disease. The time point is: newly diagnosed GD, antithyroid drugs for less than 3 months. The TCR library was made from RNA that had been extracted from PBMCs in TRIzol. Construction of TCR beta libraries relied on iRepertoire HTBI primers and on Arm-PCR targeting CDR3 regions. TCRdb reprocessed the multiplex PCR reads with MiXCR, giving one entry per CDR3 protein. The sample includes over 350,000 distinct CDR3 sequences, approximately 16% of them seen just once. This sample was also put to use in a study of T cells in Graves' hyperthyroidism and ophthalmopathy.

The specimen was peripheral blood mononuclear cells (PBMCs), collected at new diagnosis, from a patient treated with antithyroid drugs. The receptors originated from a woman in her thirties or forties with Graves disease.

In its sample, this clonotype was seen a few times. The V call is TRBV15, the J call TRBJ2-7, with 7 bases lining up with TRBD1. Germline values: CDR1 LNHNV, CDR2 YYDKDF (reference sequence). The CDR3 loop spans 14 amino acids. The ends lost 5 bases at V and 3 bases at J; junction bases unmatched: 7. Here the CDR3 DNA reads TGTGCCACCAGCCCCGGGACAGAGCGCTACGAGCAGTACTTC. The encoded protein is CATSPGTERYEQYF.

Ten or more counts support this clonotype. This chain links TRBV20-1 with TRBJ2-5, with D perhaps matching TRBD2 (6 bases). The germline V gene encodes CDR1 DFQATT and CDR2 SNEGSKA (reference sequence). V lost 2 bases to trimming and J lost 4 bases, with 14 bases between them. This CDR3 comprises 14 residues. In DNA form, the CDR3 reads TGCAGTGCTAGATACCCTGGAGGGCGAGAGACCCAGTACTTC. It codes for CSARYPGGRETQYF.

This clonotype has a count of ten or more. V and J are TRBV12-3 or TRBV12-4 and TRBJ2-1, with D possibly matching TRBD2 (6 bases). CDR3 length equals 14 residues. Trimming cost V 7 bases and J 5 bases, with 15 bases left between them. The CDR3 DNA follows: TGTGCCAGCACCACCGGGAGAGGCGACAATGAGCAGTTCTTC. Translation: CASTTGRGDNEQFF.

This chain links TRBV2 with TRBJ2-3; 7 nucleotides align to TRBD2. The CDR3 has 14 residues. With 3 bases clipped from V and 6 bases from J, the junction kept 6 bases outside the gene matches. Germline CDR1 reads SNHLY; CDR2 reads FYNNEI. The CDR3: CASSDSLAADTQYF. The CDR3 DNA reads TGTGCCAGCAGTGATAGTCTAGCGGCTGATACGCAGTATTTT.

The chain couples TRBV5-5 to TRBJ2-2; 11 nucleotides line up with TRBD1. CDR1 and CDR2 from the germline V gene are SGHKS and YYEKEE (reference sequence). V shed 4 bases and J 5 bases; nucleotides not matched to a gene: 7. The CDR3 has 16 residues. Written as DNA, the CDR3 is TGTGCCAGCAGCAGTGGACAGGGGGCAACAACCGGGGAGCTGTTTTTT. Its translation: CASSSGQGATTGELFF.

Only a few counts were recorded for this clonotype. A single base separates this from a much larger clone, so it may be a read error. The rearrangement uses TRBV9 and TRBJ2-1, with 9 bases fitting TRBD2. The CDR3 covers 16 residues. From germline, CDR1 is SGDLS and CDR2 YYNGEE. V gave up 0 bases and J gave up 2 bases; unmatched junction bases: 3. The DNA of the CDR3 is TGTGCCAGCAGCGTAGTTAGCGGGAGCGCCTACAATGAGCAGTTCTTC. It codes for CASSVVSGSAYNEQFF. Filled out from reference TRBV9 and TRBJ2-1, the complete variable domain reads DSGVTQTPKHLITATGQRVTLRCSPRSGDLSVYWYQQSLDQGLQFLIQYYNGEERAKGNILERFSAQQFPDLHSELNLSSLELGDSALYFCASSVVSGSAYNEQFFGPGTRLTVL.

The CDR3 protein is CASSVGGKLFF. The CDR3 region has the DNA TGTGCCAGCAGTGTGGGGGGGAAACTGTTTTTT. The chain carries TRBV2 and TRBJ1-4, with D tentatively TRBD1 (5 bases). V lost 4 bases to trimming and J lost 11 bases, with 8 bases between them. The germline CDR1 and CDR2 sequences are SNHLY and FYNNEI. CDR3 size: 11 residues.

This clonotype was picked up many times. CDR3 amino acids: CSALRDNEQFF. The CDR3 bases are TGCAGCGCCTTGCGGGACAATGAGCAGTTCTTC. This chain uses TRBV29-1 with TRBJ2-1, with D tentatively TRBD2 (5 bases). Trimming took 7 bases from V and 5 from J, leaving 9 bases between them. The CDR3 runs to 11 residues. Germline CDR1 reads SQVTM; CDR2 reads ANQGSEA.

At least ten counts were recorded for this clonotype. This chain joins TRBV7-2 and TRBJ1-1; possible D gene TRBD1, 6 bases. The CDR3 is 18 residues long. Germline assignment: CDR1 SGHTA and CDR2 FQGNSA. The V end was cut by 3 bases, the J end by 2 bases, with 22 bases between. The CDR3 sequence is CASSFWPHLDRLNTEAFF. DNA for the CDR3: TGTGCCAGCAGCTTTTGGCCCCATTTGGACAGATTAAACACTGAAGCTTTCTTT.

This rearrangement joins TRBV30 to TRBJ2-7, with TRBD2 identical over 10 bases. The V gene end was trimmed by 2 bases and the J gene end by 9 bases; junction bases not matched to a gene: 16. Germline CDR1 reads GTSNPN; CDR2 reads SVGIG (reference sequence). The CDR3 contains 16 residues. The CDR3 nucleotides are TGTGCCTGGAGTCACCAGGCTAGCGGGAGAGGTTCGGGGCAGTACTTC. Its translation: CAWSHQASGRGSGQYF. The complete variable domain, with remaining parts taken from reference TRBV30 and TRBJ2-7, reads SQTIHQWPATLVQPVGSPLSLECTVEGTSNPNLYWYRQAAGRGLQLLFYSVGIGQISSEVPQNLSASRPQDRQFILSSKKLLLSDSGFYLCAWSHQASGRGSGQYFGPGTRLTVT.

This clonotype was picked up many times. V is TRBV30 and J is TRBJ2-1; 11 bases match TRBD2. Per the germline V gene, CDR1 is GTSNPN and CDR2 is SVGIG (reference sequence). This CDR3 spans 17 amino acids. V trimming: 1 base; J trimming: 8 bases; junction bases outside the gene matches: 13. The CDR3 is CAWSDPLAGGFGDEQFF. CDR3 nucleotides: TGTGCCTGGAGTGACCCCCTAGCGGGAGGCTTTGGGGATGAGCAGTTCTTC.

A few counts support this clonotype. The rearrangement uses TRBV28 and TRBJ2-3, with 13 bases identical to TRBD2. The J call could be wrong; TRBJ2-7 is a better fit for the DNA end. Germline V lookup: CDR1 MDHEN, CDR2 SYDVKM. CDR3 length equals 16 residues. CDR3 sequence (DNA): TGTGCCAGCAGTTCAGGGACTAGCGGGACAATTACCGGGCAGTACTTC. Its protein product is CASSSGTSGTITGQYF.

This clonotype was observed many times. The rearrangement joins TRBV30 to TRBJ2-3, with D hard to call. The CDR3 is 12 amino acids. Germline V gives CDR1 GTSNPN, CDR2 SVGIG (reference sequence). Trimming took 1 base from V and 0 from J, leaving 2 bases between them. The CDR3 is CAWSDSTDTQYF. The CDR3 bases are TGTGCCTGGAGTGACAGCACAGATACGCAGTATTTT.

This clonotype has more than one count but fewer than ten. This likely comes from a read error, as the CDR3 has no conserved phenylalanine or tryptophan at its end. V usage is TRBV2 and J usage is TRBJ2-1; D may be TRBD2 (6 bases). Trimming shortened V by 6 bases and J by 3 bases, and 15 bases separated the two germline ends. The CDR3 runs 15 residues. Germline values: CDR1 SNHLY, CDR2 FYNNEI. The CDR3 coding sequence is TGTGCCAGCAGCCCAGCCGGACTAATCTACAATGAGCAGTTCCTC. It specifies CASSPAGLIYNEQFL.

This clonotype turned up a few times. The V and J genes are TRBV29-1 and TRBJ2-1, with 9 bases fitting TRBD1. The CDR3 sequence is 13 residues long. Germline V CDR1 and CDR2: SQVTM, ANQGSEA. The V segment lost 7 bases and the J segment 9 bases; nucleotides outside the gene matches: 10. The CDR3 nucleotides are TGCAGCGGGGAGGGACAGGGTAGAACTGAGCAGTTCTTC. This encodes CSGEGQGRTEQFF.

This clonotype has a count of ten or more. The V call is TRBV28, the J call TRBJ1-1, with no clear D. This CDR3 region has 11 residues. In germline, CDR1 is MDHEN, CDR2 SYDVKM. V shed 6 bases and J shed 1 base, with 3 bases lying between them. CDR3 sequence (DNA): TGTGCCAGCAGGGAGAACACTGAAGCTTTCTTT. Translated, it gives CASRENTEAFF.

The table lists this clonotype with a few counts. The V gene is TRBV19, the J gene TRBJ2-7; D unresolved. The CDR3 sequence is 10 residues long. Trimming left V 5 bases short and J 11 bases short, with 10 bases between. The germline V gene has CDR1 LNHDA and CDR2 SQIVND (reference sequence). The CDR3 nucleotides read TGTGCCAGTAGTTTTCCCTTTGAGTACTTC. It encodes CASSFPFEYF.

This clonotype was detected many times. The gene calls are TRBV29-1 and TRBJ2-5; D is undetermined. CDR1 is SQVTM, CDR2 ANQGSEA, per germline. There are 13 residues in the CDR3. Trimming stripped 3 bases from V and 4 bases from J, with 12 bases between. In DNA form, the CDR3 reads TGCAGCGTTGATGATTGGGTGGGAGAGACCCAGTACTTC. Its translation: CSVDDWVGETQYF.

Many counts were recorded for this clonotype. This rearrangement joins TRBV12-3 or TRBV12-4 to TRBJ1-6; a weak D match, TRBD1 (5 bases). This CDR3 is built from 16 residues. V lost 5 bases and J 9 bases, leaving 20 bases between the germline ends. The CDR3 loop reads CASSRGGAENRSPLHF. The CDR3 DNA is TGTGCCAGCAGTCGGGGCGGGGCCGAAAATCGTTCACCCCTCCACTTT.

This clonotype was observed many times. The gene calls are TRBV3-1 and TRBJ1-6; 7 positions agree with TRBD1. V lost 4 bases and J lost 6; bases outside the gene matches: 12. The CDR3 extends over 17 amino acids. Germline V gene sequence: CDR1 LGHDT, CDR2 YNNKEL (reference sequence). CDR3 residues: CASSPRGPDRLNSPLHF. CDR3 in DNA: TGTGCCAGCAGCCCCCGAGGACCGGACAGGCTTAATTCACCCCTCCACTTT.

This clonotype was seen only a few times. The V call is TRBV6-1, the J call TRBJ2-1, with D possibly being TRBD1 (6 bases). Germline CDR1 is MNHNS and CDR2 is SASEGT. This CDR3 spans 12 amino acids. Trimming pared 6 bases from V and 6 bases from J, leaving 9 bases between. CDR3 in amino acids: CASSQGLNEQFF. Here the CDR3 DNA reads TGTGCCAGCAGCCAGGGGCTCAATGAGCAGTTCTTC.

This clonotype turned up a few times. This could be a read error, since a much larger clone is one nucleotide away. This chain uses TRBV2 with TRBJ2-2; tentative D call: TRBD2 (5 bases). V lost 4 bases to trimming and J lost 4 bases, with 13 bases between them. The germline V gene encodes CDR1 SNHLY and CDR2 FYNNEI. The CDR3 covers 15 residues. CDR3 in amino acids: CASSGRDSRTGELFF. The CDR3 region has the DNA TGTGCCAGCAGTGGCCGGGATTCTCGCACCGGGGAGCTGTTTTTT.